Listed here are 15 T cell receptor beta chains from one sample, sequenced in a study of cytomegalovirus exposure and HLA in healthy donors. PCR was performed using 60 Vbeta and 13 Jbeta primers. Libraries were prepared by immunoSEQ multiplex PCR; TCRdb keeps only in-frame clonotypes and omits some of them. The table lists about 67,000 clones, 80% to 90% of them singletons, with about 12% in the top ten. The source material was PBMCs. The receptors here all came from a woman aged 25-40 years in good health and CMV-seropositive.

The rearrangement links TRBV18 to TRBJ2-1; weak D call: TRBD1 (6 bases). Trimming removed 2 bases at V and 10 bases at J, with 9 bases between. The CDR3 totals 12 residues. Germline V lookup: CDR1 KGHSH, CDR2 LQKENI. The CDR3 DNA follows: TGTGCCAGCTCACCAAGCAGGGGCGAGCAGTTCTTC. It yields the protein CASSPSRGEQFF.

The chain carries TRBV11-2 and TRBJ2-1; 11 positions agree with TRBD2. CDR3 length: 15 residues. Germline trimming cut 6 bases from V and 2 bases from J; bases unmatched to any gene: 3. The V gene's germline CDR1 is SGHAT and CDR2 FQNNGV. The CDR3: CASRPTSGAYNEQFF. CDR3 sequence (DNA): TGTGCCAGCAGACCGACTAGCGGGGCCTACAATGAGCAGTTCTTC.

This chain joins TRBV9 and TRBJ1-3; no clear D gene. The CDR3 runs 14 residues. Between the trimmed V and J ends, which lost 2 bases and 0 bases, there was a span of 6 bases. In germline, CDR1 is SGDLS, CDR2 YYNGEE. CDR3 DNA sequence: TGTGCCAGCAGCGTTTACAGCTCTGGAAACACCATATATTTT. Protein sequence: CASSVYSSGNTIYF. Full variable domain (remainder filled in from reference TRBV9 and TRBJ1-3): DSGVTQTPKHLITATGQRVTLRCSPRSGDLSVYWYQQSLDQGLQFLIQYYNGEERAKGNILERFSAQQFPDLHSELNLSSLELGDSALYFCASSVYSSGNTIYFGEGSWLTVV.

This chain connects TRBV6-5 to TRBJ2-1, with D perhaps TRBD2 (6 bases). Germline values: CDR1 MNHEY, CDR2 SVGAGI. This CDR3 has 15 residues. V was clipped by 0 bases and J by 10 bases, with 16 bases between them. CDR3 DNA: TGTGCCAGCAGTTACTCGTTTTGGCGGGATAACGAGCAGTTCTTC. As protein: CASSYSFWRDNEQFF.

J is TRBJ2-3 and V is TRBV5-1, with 15 bases that match TRBD2. Germline V gives CDR1 SGHRS, CDR2 YFSETQ. V shed 0 bases and J 5 bases; nucleotides not matched to a gene: 1. This CDR3 has 16 residues. The CDR3 nucleotides read TGCGCCAGCAGCTTGGAGGGACTAGCGGGAGGAGATACGCAGTATTTT. Translated, it gives CASSLEGLAGGDTQYF.

V is TRBV11-2 and J is TRBJ2-2, with a possible D match to TRBD2 (6 bases). V shed 3 bases and J shed 3 bases, with 17 bases lying between them. The CDR3 has 17 amino acids. CDR1 and CDR2 (germline): SGHAT, FQNNGV. The CDR3: CASSFFFTGGDTGELFF. CDR3 DNA sequence: TGTGCCAGCAGCTTCTTTTTCACCGGGGGTGACACCGGGGAGCTGTTTTTT.

J is TRBJ1-2 and V is TRBV7-8; TRBD1 agrees at 7 bases. The V gene's germline CDR1 is SGHVS and CDR2 FQNEAQ. Germline trimming cut 1 base from V and 4 bases from J; bases unmatched to any gene: 6. The CDR3 totals 15 residues. CDR3 nucleotide sequence: TGTGCCAGCAGCTTAGTAAGGGGACAGAGCTATGGCTACACCTTC. This gives the protein CASSLVRGQSYGYTF. Drawing the rest from reference TRBV7-8 and TRBJ1-2, the complete variable domain is GAGVSQSPRYKVAKRGQDVALRCDPISGHVSLFWYQQALGQGPEFLTYFQNEAQLDKSGLPSDRFFAERPEGSVSTLKIQRTQQEDSAVYLCASSLVRGQSYGYTFGSGTRLTVV.

The rearrangement links TRBV28 to TRBJ2-7; 9 nucleotides match TRBD1. Losses at the gene ends were 2 bases for V and 2 bases for J; bases not matched to a gene: 7. This CDR3 has 16 amino acids. Germline CDR1 is MDHEN and CDR2 is SYDVKM. The CDR3 sequence: CASSLGTGGWTYEQYF. Here the CDR3 DNA reads TGTGCCAGCAGTTTAGGAACAGGGGGCTGGACCTACGAGCAGTACTTC.

This clone was recorded only once. V and J are TRBV7-6 and TRBJ2-5; 11 bases match TRBD2. The CDR3 is made up of 16 amino acids. V lost 1 base and J lost 4; bases outside the gene matches: 5. CDR1 and CDR2 from the germline V gene are SGHVS and FNYEAQ. DNA of the CDR3: TGTGCCAGCAGCTTAGTTAGCGGGAGGGCCGCAGAGACCCAGTACTTC. It specifies CASSLVSGRAAETQYF.

The chain carries TRBV18 and TRBJ1-1; no reliable D call. The V end was cut by 5 bases, the J end by 3 bases, with 13 bases between. The CDR3 has 14 residues. The germline gives CDR1 KGHSH, CDR2 LQKENI. DNA for the CDR3: TGTGCCAGCTCAACCCTCCCCACGGACACTGAAGCTTTCTTT. Translation gives CASSTLPTDTEAFF.

The chain employs TRBV10-3 and TRBJ2-2; 8 nucleotides match TRBD2. Germline CDR1 and CDR2: ENHRY and SYGVKD. The CDR3 totals 13 residues. V shed 6 bases and J 6 bases; nucleotides not matched to a gene: 3. This CDR3 reads CAISRTSPGELFF. The CDR3 nucleotides read TGTGCCATCAGCCGGACTAGCCCCGGGGAGCTGTTTTTT.

This sequence joins TRBV15 and TRBJ2-7; possible D gene TRBD1, 6 bases. The V and J ends lost 2 bases and 4 bases respectively, with 18 bases between them. The CDR3 totals 16 residues. The germline CDR1 and CDR2 sequences are LNHNV and YYDKDF (reference sequence). Here the CDR3 reads CATSRNDEGGVYEQYF. CDR3 DNA: TGTGCCACCAGCAGAAACGACGAAGGGGGAGTGTACGAGCAGTACTTC.

This chain uses TRBV5-5 with TRBJ1-4; 8 nucleotides match TRBD1. The CDR3 is 18 residues long. V was pared by 4 bases and J by 4 bases, with 15 bases of the junction left unmatched. The germline CDR1 and CDR2 sequences are SGHKS and YYEKEE (reference sequence). The chain's CDR3 is CASSNPPGQETGNEKLFF. CDR3 coding DNA: TGTGCCAGCAGCAATCCACCGGGACAGGAGACCGGTAATGAAAAACTGTTTTTT.

This chain links TRBV29-1 with TRBJ2-7; a weak D match, TRBD2 (6 bases). With 4 bases removed from V and 9 bases from J, the gap between germline ends came to 16 bases. The CDR3 length is 12 residues. Per the germline V gene, CDR1 is SQVTM and CDR2 is ANQGSEA. The CDR3 bases are TGCAGCGTTGGTCTACGGGGAGCGGGGCAGTACTTC. Translating gives CSVGLRGAGQYF.

V usage is TRBV2 and J usage is TRBJ2-7, with 7 bases identical to TRBD2. The trim removed 9 bases at V and 2 bases at J, leaving 7 bases unmatched. In germline, CDR1 is SNHLY, CDR2 FYNNEI. This CDR3 has 13 residues. Here the CDR3 DNA reads TGTGCCAGTCTCTGGCGGGAGACCTACGAGCAGTACTTC. Translating gives CASLWRETYEQYF.